This T cell receptor beta chain was retrieved from a study of cytomegalovirus exposure and HLA in healthy donors. Study findings and constraints: There were about 160 TCR beta chains listed as cytomegalovirus-associated. Immune exposure data for these donors was limited to CMV serostatus. Donors belonging to an Asian-associated ancestry cluster reportedly showed fewer N-insertions in productive TCRs than the roughly 700-donor mean, according to what a later analysis found. The presence/absence work took it that sequencing depth was about the same across donors.

PCR primers comprised 60 Vbeta and 13 Jbeta primers. Some clones are missing from TCRdb's copy, which holds only in-frame ones; the method was immunoSEQ multiplex PCR. Found here are some 160,000 clones, less than 10% of them singletons; the top ten hold approximately 1.8%. This clone turned up a few times. Its matching antigen is unknown. The CDR3 runs 18 residues. V dropped 2 bases and J dropped 3; count of bases not matched to a gene: 16. Germline V gene data show CDR1 as MNHNS and CDR2 as SASEGT. Sequenced: PBMCs. This TCR came from a male donor in good health and CMV-seronegative. This rearrangement joins TRBV6-1 to TRBJ2-7; 7 positions agree with TRBD1. CDR3 in amino acids: CASSESSHPGGILYEQYF. In DNA form, the CDR3 reads TGTGCCAGCAGTGAATCGTCTCATCCAGGGGGAATACTCTACGAGCAGTACTTC.